The T cell receptor beta chain under discussion was sequenced for a study of CD8+ T cells in alopecia areata. Study-level information: Twice daily, treated patients received 5 to 10 mg of oral tofacitinib. A 6-month off-drug phase came after tofacitinib, which had lasted 6 to 18 months.

TCR sequencing used cDNA made by reverse transcription of extracted RNA. Generated by immunoSEQ multiplex PCR, the TCRdb table keeps only in-frame clones and is missing some. The table includes about 210,000 clones, 50% to 75% detected once. The treatment was: oral pan-JAK inhibitor, 5-10 mg twice daily. V lost 2 bases and J lost 4, with 9 bases in between. The CDR3 runs 14 residues. Germline V gene data show CDR1 as ENHRY and CDR2 as SYGVKD. This TCR was recovered from a human donor with alopecia areata. The input for sequencing was CD4+ T cells sorted from blood, taken at week 4, from a patient treated with tofacitinib. The gene calls are TRBV10-3 and TRBJ1-5; D gene ambiguous. DNA of the CDR3: TGTGCCATCAGTGAGAGGCAGGAGAATCAGCCCCAGCATTTT. As protein: CAISERQENQPQHF.